Shown below are 7 T cell receptor beta chains from a single sample sequenced in a study of cytomegalovirus exposure and HLA in healthy donors (dated by TCRdb to 2016 to 2017). The protocol used for the library was the immunoSEQ multiplex PCR assay. For the multiplex PCR, a mixture combining 60 forward primers for TCR Vbeta segments and 13 reverse primers for TCR Jbeta segments was used. In its TCRdb copy, this immuneACCESS table keeps in-frame sequences only and misses some clones. Where compared with another copy, unresolved V genes explain less than half of these, and the others have no known cause. A total of roughly 130,000 clones appear in this sample, around 79% of them only once. The biggest ten clones account for approximately 2.1% of the sample. Sequences were obtained from PBMCs. The receptors come from a woman in her 40s in good health and CMV-seropositive.

The chain is built from TRBV5-5 and TRBJ1-2; the D is unclear. The CDR3 is 12 residues long. Germline assignment: CDR1 SGHKS and CDR2 YYEKEE (reference sequence). Trimming left V 4 bases short and J 8 bases short, with 12 bases between. The CDR3 bases are TGTGCCAGCAGCATAGGATCGGGGGGCTACACCTTC. Protein: CASSIGSGGYTF.

V gene TRBV18 combines with J gene TRBJ2-7; D uncertain. The CDR3 runs 14 residues. Germline lookup yields CDR1 KGHSH and CDR2 LQKENI. V lost 2 bases and J 5 bases, leaving 13 bases between the germline ends. As DNA, the CDR3 is TGTGCCAGCTCACCAGTACGCGGTAAGCACGAGCAGTACTTC. The encoded protein is CASSPVRGKHEQYF.

The V call is TRBV5-6, the J call TRBJ2-7, with a weak D call TRBD2 (5 bases). There are 14 residues in the CDR3. The germline V and J ends were trimmed by 4 bases and 3 bases, with 14 bases remaining between them. Germline CDR1 and CDR2: SGHDT and YYEEEE. The CDR3 protein is CASSLGISNYEQYF. CDR3 DNA sequence: TGTGCCAGCAGCCTCGGGATCTCGAACTACGAGCAGTACTTC.

This clone was counted only a few times. The J gene is TRBJ1-5, the V gene TRBV5-4, with 8 nucleotides matching TRBD1. CDR3 size: 15 residues. Germline CDR1 SGHNT, CDR2 YYREEE (reference sequence). V shed 2 bases and J 3 bases; nucleotides not matched to a gene: 4. The CDR3, as DNA: TGTGCCAGCAGCTTCTCAGGGGGCAACAATCAGCCCCAGCATTTT. It specifies CASSFSGGNNQPQHF.

The table lists this clone with a few counts. The chain employs TRBV5-1 and TRBJ2-7; TRBD2 matches 7 bases. The CDR3 runs to 14 residues. V dropped 4 bases and J dropped 0; count of bases not matched to a gene: 4. Germline V lookup: CDR1 SGHRS, CDR2 YFSETQ. The CDR3 sequence: CASSTSGVSYEQYF. DNA of the CDR3: TGCGCCAGCAGCACAAGCGGGGTCTCCTACGAGCAGTACTTC. Combining the CDR3 with reference TRBV5-1 and TRBJ2-7 gives the whole variable domain KAGVTQTPRYLIKTRGQQVTLSCSPISGHRSVSWYQQTPGQGLQFLFEYFSETQRNKGNFPGRFSGRQFSNSRSEMNVSTLELGDSALYLCASSTSGVSYEQYFGPGTRLTVT.

This chain links TRBV7-9 with TRBJ2-5; D is uncertain. TRBJ2-7 matches the DNA end more closely, so the J call is doubtful. Per germline, CDR1 SEHNR and CDR2 FQNEAQ (reference sequence). The CDR3 runs to 11 residues. The CDR3 DNA is TGTGCCAGCAGCTCCCACTACGAGCAGTACTTC. It encodes CASSSHYEQYF.

This chain joins TRBV30 and TRBJ2-3; TRBD2 aligns across 10 bases. The CDR3 covers 14 residues. Germline V CDR1 and CDR2: GTSNPN, SVGIG (reference sequence). Losses at the gene ends were 8 bases for V and 1 base for J; bases not matched to a gene: 6. The DNA for the CDR3 is TGTGCCGGGGATACTAGCGGGGGCACAGATACGCAGTATTTT. Residues: CAGDTSGGTDTQYF. The whole variable domain, filled in from reference TRBV30 and TRBJ2-3, reads SQTIHQWPATLVQPVGSPLSLECTVEGTSNPNLYWYRQAAGRGLQLLFYSVGIGQISSEVPQNLSASRPQDRQFILSSKKLLLSDSGFYLCAGDTSGGTDTQYFGPGTRLTVL.